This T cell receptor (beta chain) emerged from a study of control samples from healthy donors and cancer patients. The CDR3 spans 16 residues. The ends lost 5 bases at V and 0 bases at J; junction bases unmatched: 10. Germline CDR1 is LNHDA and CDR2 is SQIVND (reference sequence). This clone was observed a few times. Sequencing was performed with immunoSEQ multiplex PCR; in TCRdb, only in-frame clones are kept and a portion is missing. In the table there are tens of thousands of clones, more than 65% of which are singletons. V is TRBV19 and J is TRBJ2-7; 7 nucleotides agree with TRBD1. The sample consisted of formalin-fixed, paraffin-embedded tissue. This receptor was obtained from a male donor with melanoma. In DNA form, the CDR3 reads TGTGCCAGTAGTCCCCGGAGGACAGGATACTCCTACGAGCAGTACTTC. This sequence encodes CASSPRRTGYSYEQYF.